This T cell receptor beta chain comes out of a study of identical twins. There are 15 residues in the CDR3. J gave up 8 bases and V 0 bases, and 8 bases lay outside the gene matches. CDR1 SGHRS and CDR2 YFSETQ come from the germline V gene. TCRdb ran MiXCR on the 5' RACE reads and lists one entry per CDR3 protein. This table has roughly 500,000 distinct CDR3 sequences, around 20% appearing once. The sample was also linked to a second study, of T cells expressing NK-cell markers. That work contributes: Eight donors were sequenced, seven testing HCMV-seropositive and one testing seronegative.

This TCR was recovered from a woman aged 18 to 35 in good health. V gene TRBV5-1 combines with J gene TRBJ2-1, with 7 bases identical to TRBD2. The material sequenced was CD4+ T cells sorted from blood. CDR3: CASSLGPWGGDEQFF. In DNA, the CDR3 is TGCGCCAGCAGCTTGGGGCCTTGGGGGGGGGATGAGCAGTTCTTC. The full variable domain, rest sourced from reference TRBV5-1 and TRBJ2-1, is KAGVTQTPRYLIKTRGQQVTLSCSPISGHRSVSWYQQTPGQGLQFLFEYFSETQRNKGNFPGRFSGRQFSNSRSEMNVSTLELGDSALYLCASSLGPWGGDEQFFGPGTRLTVL.